These T cell receptor beta chains were read from a single sample in a study of blood T cell repertoires in COVID-19. The assay was immunoSEQ multiplex PCR, and TCRdb's table has in-frame clones only and misses some. The profile shows hundreds of thousands of clones, just under 85% of them singletons. Sample: peripheral blood. Receptors were obtained from a man older than 75 with acute or convalescent COVID-19. The CDR3 runs from the conserved cysteine through the conserved F or W. D genes are given only for firm matches. Expanded clones are given a class, and other clones once, few, many or no size at all.

D gene	J gene	clone size	V gene	CDR3 protein	CDR3 DNA
TRBD2	TRBJ2-3	NA	TRBV7-9	CASRPSLAGVSTDTQYF	TGTGCCAGCAGACCCTCCCTAGCGGGGGTAAGCACAGATACGCAGTATTTT
TRBD1	TRBJ2-7	NA	TRBV7-9	CASSLGTGTGGYEQYF	TGTGCCAGCAGCTTAGGAACCGGGACAGGGGGTTACGAGCAGTACTTC
NA	TRBJ1-3	NA	TRBV19	CASSILGGYLVGASSGNTIYF	TGTGCCAGTAGTATCCTGGGGGGTTACCTAGTTGGAGCGAGCTCTGGAAACACCATATATTTT
TRBD1	TRBJ1-5	few	TRBV6-1	CASSDGWDREGQPQHF	TGTGCCAGCAGTGACGGTTGGGACAGGGAGGGTCAGCCCCAGCATTTT
NA	TRBJ1-5	NA	TRBV6-5	CASSRTAYSNQPQHF	TGTGCCAGCAGTAGGACAGCTTATAGCAATCAGCCCCAGCATTTT
NA	TRBJ2-1	NA	TRBV29-1	CSVDVGARNEQFF	TGCAGCGTTGATGTAGGGGCCAGGAATGAGCAGTTCTTC
TRBD1	TRBJ2-7	NA	TRBV18	CASSLTEGAHNEQYF	TGTGCCAGCTCACTGACTGAGGGGGCGCACAACGAGCAGTACTTC
TRBD1	TRBJ2-1	NA	TRBV10-3	CAISGWTGEYNEQFF	TGTGCCATCAGTGGTTGGACAGGGGAGTACAATGAGCAGTTCTTC
NA	TRBJ2-1	NA	TRBV4-1	CASSRFTGAQNEQFF	TGCGCCAGCAGCCGTTTCACGGGAGCGCAGAATGAGCAGTTCTTC
NA	TRBJ2-7	NA	TRBV20-1	CSASTDTYEQYF	TGCAGTGCTAGTACTGATACCTACGAGCAGTACTTC
NA	TRBJ1-3	NA	TRBV3-1/TRBV3-2	CASSTQALSGNTIYF	TGTGCCAGCAGCACCCAGGCCCTCTCTGGAAACACCATATATTTT
TRBD1	TRBJ1-2	NA	TRBV5-5	CASSIPGTGYYGYTF	TGTGCCAGCAGCATTCCCGGGACAGGGTACTATGGCTACACCTTC
TRBD1	TRBJ1-5	NA	TRBV5-1	CASSPGTVPHQPQHF	TGCGCCAGCAGCCCCGGGACAGTTCCTCATCAGCCCCAGCATTTT
NA	TRBJ1-3	NA	TRBV9	CASSVDRGLSSGNTIYF	TGTGCCAGCAGCGTAGATCGAGGTCTTAGCTCTGGAAACACCATATATTTT
NA	TRBJ2-4	once	TRBV28	CASSLLADHHRGLAKNIQYF	TGTGCCAGCAGTTTATTAGCGGACCATCACAGGGGATTAGCCAAAAACATTCAGTACTTC
NA	TRBJ2-7	NA	TRBV18	CASSPRDTYEQYF	TGTGCCAGCTCACCACGGGACACCTACGAGCAGTACTTC
NA	TRBJ1-5	NA	TRBV19	CASREAGVQPQHF	TGTGCCAGTAGGGAGGCAGGGGTTCAGCCCCAGCATTTT
TRBD1	TRBJ2-2	NA	TRBV24-1	CATGDRANTGELFF	TGTGCCACCGGGGACAGGGCGAACACCGGGGAGCTGTTTTTT
TRBD1	TRBJ2-7	NA	TRBV5-3	CARSLGFRGQGSYEQYF	TGTGCCAGAAGCTTGGGCTTTCGCGGACAGGGATCCTACGAGCAGTACTTC
TRBD1	TRBJ1-5	NA	TRBV19	CASSDRASSNQPQHF	TGTGCCAGTAGTGACAGGGCTAGCAGCAATCAGCCCCAGCATTTT
TRBD2	TRBJ2-1	NA	TRBV27	CASSFLASGDNEQFF	TGTGCCAGCAGTTTTTTGGCTAGCGGGGACAATGAGCAGTTCTTC
NA	TRBJ1-2	NA	TRBV27	CASSPQSPNYGYTF	TGTGCCAGCAGTCCACAGAGCCCCAACTATGGCTACACCTTC
TRBD2	TRBJ2-1	NA	TRBV6-1	CASSERWTSGRRSSYNEQFF	TGTGCCAGCAGTGAAAGGTGGACTAGCGGGAGGCGAAGCTCCTACAATGAGCAGTTCTTC
TRBD1	TRBJ1-3	NA	TRBV7-9	CASSRQGMGNTIYF	TGTGCCAGCAGTCGACAGGGTATGGGAAACACCATATATTTT
NA	TRBJ2-7	few	TRBV7-9	CASSLQGPEQYF	TGTGCCAGCAGCCTACAGGGCCCCGAGCAGTACTTC
NA	TRBJ2-7	NA	TRBV6-5	CASRDRDWGFAEQYF	TGTGCCAGCAGGGACCGGGACTGGGGCTTTGCCGAGCAGTACTTC
NA	TRBJ1-2	once	TRBV5-4	CASSLRNSLNYGYTF	TGTGCCAGCAGCTTAAGGAACAGCTTAAACTATGGCTACACCTTC
NA	TRBJ2-5	NA	TRBV12-3/TRBV12-4	CASSFHGQETQYF	TGTGCCAGCAGTTTCCACGGCCAAGAGACCCAGTACTTC
TRBD2	TRBJ2-7	NA	TRBV11-2	CASSPRSGRAIEQYF	TGTGCCAGCAGTCCACGTAGCGGGAGGGCCATCGAGCAGTACTTC
NA	TRBJ1-3	NA	TRBV27	CASSLHRVGNTIYF	TGTGCCAGCAGTTTACACAGGGTGGGAAACACCATATATTTT
TRBD1	TRBJ2-5	once	TRBV4-1	CASSQDGTGGGETQYF	TGCGCCAGCAGCCAAGATGGGACAGGGGGAGGGGAGACCCAGTACTTC
NA	TRBJ2-7	few	TRBV3-1/TRBV3-2	CASSQGNSYEQYF	TGTGCCAGCAGCCAGGGCAACTCCTACGAGCAGTACTTC
TRBD1	TRBJ2-7	NA	TRBV20-1	CSASAGTGAYEQYF	TGCAGTGCTAGTGCCGGGACAGGGGCCTACGAGCAGTACTTC
NA	TRBJ2-1	once	TRBV5-1	CASSLGDLYNEQFF	TGCGCCAGCAGCTTGGGGGACTTATACAATGAGCAGTTCTTC
NA	TRBJ2-2	NA	TRBV9	CASSVVAFANTGELFF	TGTGCCAGCAGCGTAGTCGCGTTCGCGAACACCGGGGAGCTGTTTTTT
TRBD2	TRBJ2-1	NA	TRBV7-7	CASSLWLAGPNEQFF	TGTGCCAGCAGCTTATGGCTAGCGGGTCCCAATGAGCAGTTCTTC
TRBD1	TRBJ1-3	NA	TRBV7-2	CASSFSGTGIGSTIYF	TGTGCCAGCAGCTTCTCCGGGACAGGGATTGGAAGCACCATATATTTT
NA	TRBJ2-3	NA	TRBV7-9	CASRLTAGTQYF	TGTGCCAGCAGACTCACAGCGGGTACGCAGTATTTT
NA	TRBJ2-4	NA	TRBV7-9	CASSRTWTGKNIQYF	TGTGCCAGCAGCCGGACTTGGACGGGGAAAAACATTCAGTACTTC
NA	TRBJ1-2	NA	TRBV27	CASSFLHRVPLGYGYTF	TGTGCCAGCAGTTTCCTTCACAGGGTTCCCCTTGGCTATGGCTACACCTTC
NA	TRBJ2-3	NA	TRBV10-3	CAISKQDASTDTQYF	TGTGCCATCAGCAAACAGGATGCTAGCACAGATACGCAGTATTTT
TRBD1	TRBJ2-4	once	TRBV18	CASSPGTAGGAKNIQYF	TGTGCCAGCTCACCGGGGACAGCCGGCGGAGCCAAAAACATTCAGTACTTC
TRBD1	TRBJ1-3	NA	TRBV13	CASSGGTVLDNTIYF	TGTGCCAGCAGCGGGGGGACAGTTCTGGATAACACCATATATTTT
TRBD2	TRBJ2-1	NA	TRBV5-4	CASSPLAGGNEQFF	TGTGCCAGCAGCCCCTTAGCGGGAGGTAATGAGCAGTTCTTC